The rows below give T cell receptor beta chains drawn from one sample of a study of tumor and adjacent non-tumor tissue in lung cancer. TCRdb analysed the multiplex PCR reads with MiXCR anew, one entry per CDR3 protein. Of under 150,000 distinct CDR3 sequences listed, around two thirds were seen once; the top ten hold roughly 18%. Sequenced sample: lung tumor tissue. Receptors originate from a man aged 55 to 70 with small cell lung cancer. The CDR3 runs from the conserved cysteine through the conserved F or W. Each record gives: J gene, V gene, CDR3 protein.

J: TRBJ1-3; V: TRBV29-1; CDR3: CSVGDGQGSSGNTIYF
J: TRBJ2-7; V: TRBV6-1; CDR3: CGSSVLGRGGDGQYF
J: TRBJ2-3; V: TRBV5-1; CDR3: CVSSTGLAGGSTDTQYF
J: TRBJ1-5; V: TRBV20-1; CDR3: CTARDWRDQPQHF
J: TRBJ2-7; V: TRBV6-1; CDR3: CVSSVGQLYEQYF
J: TRBJ2-1; V: TRBV7-8; CDR3: CASSLRLVDDNEQFF
J: TRBJ2-2; V: TRBV6-5; CDR3: CVSRTGISNTGELFF
J: TRBJ2-7; V: TRBV4-1; CDR3: CASSQEWTNAYEQYF
J: TRBJ2-1; V: TRBV11-2; CDR3: CVSSLEPPGAAGVHEQFF
J: TRBJ2-1; V: TRBV20-1; CDR3: CSANGRAYNEQFF
J: TRBJ2-3; V: TRBV5-4; CDR3: CASSLKTSGSGSTDTQYF
J: TRBJ2-1; V: TRBV7-9; CDR3: CASSTGLAGGNEQFF
J: TRBJ1-1; V: TRBV12-3/TRBV12-4; CDR3: CASSTRPGFTEAFF
J: TRBJ2-5; V: TRBV6-2/TRBV6-3; CDR3: CASSYAGESETQYF
J: TRBJ2-1; V: TRBV20-1; CDR3: CNARRSVPSYNEQFF
J: TRBJ2-3; V: TRBV11-3; CDR3: CASSSRLGGGPDTQYF
J: TRBJ2-6; V: TRBV6-1; CDR3: CASSLQGGRSGANLLTF
J: TRBJ1-3; V: TRBV20-1; CDR3: CSARGIDSGNNIYF
J: TRBJ2-1; V: TRBV6-1; CDR3: CSSSEAGGDDEQFF
J: TRBJ1-4; V: TRBV6-6; CDR3: CASSVRPKGATNEKLFF
J: TRBJ1-4; V: TRBV4-2; CDR3: CASSQDRQQGTNGKLFF
J: TRBJ2-4; V: TRBV11-2; CDR3: CVSSTLNIQYF
J: TRBJ2-1; V: TRBV6-6; CDR3: CANSWFASGRAYNEQFF
J: TRBJ2-3; V: TRBV5-6; CDR3: CASSLILGEDTQYF
J: TRBJ2-2; V: TRBV6-1; CDR3: CASSGTTDTGELFF
J: TRBJ1-1; V: TRBV6-5; CDR3: CAGSYIGITGGEVTEASF
J: TRBJ1-4; V: TRBV11-3; CDR3: CTRSFRPGSLAGKLFF
J: TRBJ1-5; V: TRBV6-1; CDR3: CASMTVDQPQHF
J: TRBJ2-5; V: TRBV20-1; CDR3: CSASPLGERETQYF
J: TRBJ2-3; V: TRBV6-1; CDR3: CASSGLAGPQYF
J: TRBJ2-1; V: TRBV18; CDR3: CASSGSGTSVLNEQFF